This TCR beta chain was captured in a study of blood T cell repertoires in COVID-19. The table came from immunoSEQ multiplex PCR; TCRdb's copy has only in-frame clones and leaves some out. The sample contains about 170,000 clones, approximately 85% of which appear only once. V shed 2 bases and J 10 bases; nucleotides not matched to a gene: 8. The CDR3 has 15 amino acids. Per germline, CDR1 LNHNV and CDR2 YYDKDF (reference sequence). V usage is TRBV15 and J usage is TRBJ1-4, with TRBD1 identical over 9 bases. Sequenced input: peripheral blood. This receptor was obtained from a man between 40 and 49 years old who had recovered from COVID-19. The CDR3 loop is CATSRPQGAQGKLFF. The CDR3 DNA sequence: TGTGCCACCAGCAGACCACAGGGGGCGCAGGGAAAACTGTTTTTT.